Below, 26 T cell receptor beta chains from the same sample are listed, as sequenced in a study of glioma-infiltrating T cells. Amplification of TCR alpha and beta CDR3 regions from RNA used iRepertoire nested multiplex PCR. Via MiXCR, TCRdb re-called the multiplex PCR reads, giving one row per CDR3 protein. The sample holds over 130,000 distinct CDR3 sequences, about 39% seen once. Sequencing was carried out using glioma tissue, nonneoplastic brain tissue, or PBMCs (not recorded which). These receptors came from a human donor with low-grade glioma or glioblastoma, undergoing nonglioma brain surgery, or in good health (not recorded which).

This clonotype appeared a single time. The chain couples TRBV20-1 to TRBJ2-7; D is unclear. The CDR3 sequence is 15 residues long. CDR1 and CDR2 from the germline V gene are DFQATT and SNEGSKA (reference sequence). Trimming removed 5 bases from V and 2 bases from J, with 19 bases in between. CDR3 protein: CSAVRGPIGTYEQYF. CDR3 nucleotide sequence: TGCAGTGCTGTAAGAGGTCCTATTGGGACCTACGAGCAGTACTTC.

This clonotype has just a few counts. The chain uses TRBV6-1 and TRBJ2-7; 7 bases agree with TRBD2. There are 15 residues in the CDR3. The germline V gene encodes CDR1 MNHNS and CDR2 SASEGT. V dropped 6 bases and J dropped 3; count of bases not matched to a gene: 11. The CDR3: CASSSAGTKYYEQYF. The CDR3 region has the DNA TGTGCCAGCAGCTCCGCCGGGACTAAATACTACGAGCAGTACTTC.

This clonotype occurred a few times. The chain combines TRBV4-1 with TRBJ1-4; D not resolved. CDR3 length: 13 amino acids. The ends were cut back, 2 bases at V and 7 bases at J, with 8 bases in the middle. Germline lookup yields CDR1 MGHRA and CDR2 YSYEKL. CDR3 sequence: CASSQPGSEKLFF. In DNA form, the CDR3 reads TGCGCCAGCAGCCAACCGGGGAGTGAAAAACTGTTTTTT.

This clonotype came up a few times. The chain has TRBV25-1 and TRBJ2-1; D is ambiguous. V dropped 2 bases and J dropped 2 bases, with 4 bases sitting between them. Germline loops: CDR1 MGHDK, CDR2 SYGVNS. The CDR3 is 13 amino acids. CDR3 nucleotide sequence: TGTGCCAGCAGTGAAGGTCCCTACAATGAGCAGTTCTTC. Translated, it gives CASSEGPYNEQFF.

This clonotype was observed at least ten times. V is TRBV20-1 and J is TRBJ2-2, with no clear D. The CDR3 spans 15 residues. Germline CDR1 is DFQATT and CDR2 is SNEGSKA (reference sequence). V was cut by 1 base and J by 9 bases, with 18 bases left in between. The CDR3 coding sequence is TGCAGTGCTAGAGGTTTAGGGATAAGGTCCCGGGAGCTGTTTTTT. Its translation: CSARGLGIRSRELFF.

V is TRBV6-1 and J is TRBJ2-7; 12 bases map to TRBD2. CDR3 length: 11 amino acids. CDR1 and CDR2 from the germline V gene are MNHNS and SASEGT. With V trimmed by 8 bases and J by 7 bases, 0 bases remained unmatched. DNA of the CDR3: TGTGCCAGCGGACTAGCGGGAGAGCAGTACTTC. Protein: CASGLAGEQYF.

This clonotype was detected once. This chain uses TRBV7-2 with TRBJ2-1; D possibly corresponds to TRBD2 (6 bases). The J call could be wrong; TRBJ2-5 is a better fit for the DNA end. This CDR3 is 14 amino acids long. Germline values: CDR1 SGHTA, CDR2 FQGNSA. CDR3 sequence: CASRMGGGPETQYF. DNA of the CDR3: TGTGCCAGCAGGATGGGGGGAGGTCCAGAGACCCAGTACTTC.

This chain's CDR3 is CASSYYTGKGEAFF. The CDR3 nucleotides read TGTGCCAGCAGTTACTACACCGGGAAAGGTGAAGCTTTCTTT. V usage is TRBV6-2 or TRBV6-3 and J usage is TRBJ1-1; D remains unclear. V shed 1 base and J shed 7 bases, with 13 bases lying between them. Germline V gene sequence: CDR1 MNHEY, CDR2 SVGEGT. CDR3 length equals 14 residues.

This clonotype occurred a few times. The V gene is TRBV7-2, the J gene TRBJ2-5; TRBD2 matches at 10 bases. Looked up from germline, CDR1 is SGHTA and CDR2 is FQGNSA. J was trimmed by 5 bases and V by 5 bases; bases with no gene match: 5. The CDR3 has 14 amino acids. The CDR3 spells CASSLLAGVETQYF. For the CDR3, the DNA is TGTGCCAGCAGCCTGCTAGCGGGGGTGGAGACCCAGTACTTC.

This clonotype was detected only a few times. The chain joins TRBV6-2 or TRBV6-3 to TRBJ1-2, with D hard to call. With 6 bases removed from V and 5 bases from J, the gap between germline ends came to 7 bases. The CDR3 sequence is 11 residues long. The V gene's germline CDR1 is MNHEY and CDR2 SVGEGT. The CDR3 region has the DNA TGTGCCAGCAGACAATTGTATGGCTACACCTTC. This translates into CASRQLYGYTF.

The gene calls are TRBV4-2 and TRBJ2-7; D is tentatively TRBD1 or TRBD2 (5 bases each). The CDR3 consists of 18 residues. The V gene's germline CDR1 is LGHNA and CDR2 YNFKEQ. V dropped 1 base and J dropped 2 bases, with 21 bases sitting between them. The CDR3 loop reads CASSQAVQSGHGTYEQYF. CDR3 DNA sequence: TGTGCCAGCAGCCAAGCAGTACAGTCCGGACACGGGACCTACGAGCAGTACTTC.

A remark on this clonotype: Sequence at one end of the junction differs from germline and may be a read error. The chain joins TRBV6-2 or TRBV6-3 to TRBJ2-2; either TRBD1 or TRBD2 may supply D (5 bases each). Germline loops: CDR1 MNHEY, CDR2 SVGEGT. The CDR3 has 18 residues. CDR3 coding DNA: TGTGCCAACAGTTACTCGGGATTTGGGGCCACGAACACCGGGGAGCTGTTTTTT. This translates into CANSYSGFGATNTGELFF.

The chain uses TRBV20-1 and TRBJ2-1; the match to TRBD2 covers 7 bases. Germline CDR1 reads DFQATT; CDR2 reads SNEGSKA (reference sequence). The V gene end was trimmed by 2 bases and the J gene end by 5 bases; junction bases not matched to a gene: 0. This CDR3 is built from 12 residues. The CDR3, as DNA: TGCAGTGCTAGACTAGCGGACAATGAGCAGTTCTTC. Its protein product is CSARLADNEQFF.

The chain joins TRBV7-2 to TRBJ2-5; either TRBD1 or TRBD2 may fit D (5 bases each). V lost 5 bases, J lost 2 bases, and 18 bases lay in between. The CDR3 spans 16 residues. Germline V gene sequence: CDR1 SGHTA, CDR2 FQGNSA. The CDR3, as DNA: TGTGCCAGCAGCGTTGGAAGGGGAAGAGGGCAAGAGACCCAGTACTTC. Translation gives CASSVGRGRGQETQYF.

In this sample, this clonotype turned up many times. The chain combines TRBV15 with TRBJ2-7, with 9 bases lining up with TRBD1. Germline trimming cut 3 bases from V and 5 bases from J; bases unmatched to any gene: 11. Germline V gene data show CDR1 as LNHNV and CDR2 as YYDKDF (reference sequence). The CDR3 spans 16 residues. CDR3 in amino acids: CATSSGTGMENDEQYF. For the CDR3, the DNA is TGTGCCACCAGCAGTGGGACAGGGATGGAAAACGACGAGCAGTACTTC.

The chain couples TRBV20-1 to TRBJ2-3, with D tentatively TRBD1 (5 bases). CDR3 length equals 15 residues. The ends were cut back, 8 bases at V and 5 bases at J, with 23 bases in the middle. CDR1 is DFQATT, CDR2 SNEGSKA, per germline (reference sequence). The CDR3 here is CSSLPAGSFGDTQYF. The CDR3 coding sequence is TGCAGTTCACTCCCGGCAGGGTCCTTCGGAGATACGCAGTATTTT.

The CDR3 region is CSATMLQETQYF. The CDR3 DNA reads as TGCAGTGCCACTATGCTCCAAGAGACCCAGTACTTC. The rearrangement joins TRBV20-1 to TRBJ2-5; no clear D gene. The germline CDR1 and CDR2 sequences are DFQATT and SNEGSKA (reference sequence). With 6 bases removed from V and 1 base from J, the gap between germline ends came to 9 bases. This CDR3 contains 12 residues.

Only one count was recorded for this clonotype. The rearrangement links TRBV12-3 or TRBV12-4 to TRBJ1-1, with D possibly TRBD1 on 5 matching bases. V was clipped by 10 bases and J by 0 bases, with 9 bases between them. This CDR3 is built from 12 residues. CDR3 region: CAIRAMNTEAFF. In DNA, the CDR3 is TGTGCCATCAGGGCCATGAACACTGAAGCTTTCTTT.

This clonotype came up once. This rearrangement joins TRBV12-3 or TRBV12-4 to TRBJ1-5; D unresolved. The CDR3 is made up of 16 amino acids. Between the trimmed V and J ends, which lost 5 bases and 3 bases, there was a span of 17 bases. CDR3 nucleotide sequence: TGTGCCAGCAGTGTCCGGGAGATTGAGGCCAATCAGCCCCAGCATTTT. This sequence encodes CASSVREIEANQPQHF.

V is TRBV20-1 and J is TRBJ1-1; D unclear. The CDR3 consists of 14 residues. V shed 0 bases and J shed 0 bases, with 8 bases lying between them. CDR1 and CDR2 from the germline V gene are DFQATT and SNEGSKA (reference sequence). The CDR3 region is CSAREGSMNTEAFF. The CDR3 DNA reads as TGCAGTGCTAGAGAGGGGTCCATGAACACTGAAGCTTTCTTT.

This clonotype has only a few counts. J is TRBJ1-1 and V is TRBV6-1; no clear D gene. V was clipped by 7 bases and J by 2 bases, with 11 bases between them. The germline CDR1 and CDR2 sequences are MNHNS and SASEGT. This CDR3 region has 13 residues. CDR3: CASKKTGNTEAFF. DNA of the CDR3: TGTGCCAGCAAAAAAACGGGAAACACTGAAGCTTTCTTT.

The genes are TRBV7-2 and TRBJ2-1; D remains ambiguous. Deletions cut 2 bases from V and 4 bases from J, with 12 bases between. This CDR3 has 15 amino acids. Germline V gives CDR1 SGHTA, CDR2 FQGNSA. The CDR3 region is CASSLNYAAYNEQFF. In DNA form, the CDR3 reads TGTGCCAGCAGCTTAAATTACGCGGCATACAATGAGCAGTTCTTC.

This clonotype was found a few times. This chain links TRBV6-2 or TRBV6-3 with TRBJ2-2; 9 bases line up with TRBD2. Germline loops: CDR1 MNHEY, CDR2 SVGEGT. This CDR3 spans 14 amino acids. V was pared by 8 bases and J by 4 bases, with 5 bases of the junction left unmatched. CDR3 sequence (DNA): TGTGCCAGCCGTAGCGGGGGTAGCACCGGGGAGCTGTTTTTT. Protein: CASRSGGSTGELFF.

This clonotype was observed a handful of times. V gene TRBV19 combines with J gene TRBJ2-5; D unclear. The CDR3 runs to 9 residues. CDR1 LNHDA and CDR2 SQIVND come from the germline V gene (reference sequence). Deletions cut 9 bases from V and 6 bases from J, with 5 bases between. CDR3 nucleotides: TGTGCCAGGGGTCAGACCCAGTACTTC. This translates into CARGQTQYF.

This clonotype was seen ten or more times. The V gene is TRBV28, the J gene TRBJ2-1, with 7 bases that match TRBD2. Germline V gives CDR1 MDHEN, CDR2 SYDVKM. The CDR3 sequence is 14 residues long. V dropped 2 bases and J dropped 2; count of bases not matched to a gene: 0. CDR3 region: CASSLSGTYNEQFF. The CDR3 DNA sequence: TGTGCCAGCAGTTTAAGCGGGACCTACAATGAGCAGTTCTTC.

This clonotype was found a few times. The chain uses TRBV6-1 and TRBJ1-1; 8 nucleotides match TRBD1. The CDR3 has 15 amino acids. In germline, CDR1 is MNHNS, CDR2 SASEGT. The junction had 10 bases not matched to a gene; V was cut back by 5 bases and J by 5 bases. CDR3 protein: CASSYSSGGKTEAFF. The CDR3 DNA is TGTGCCAGCAGTTATTCATCAGGGGGCAAGACTGAAGCTTTCTTT.